The clone carrying this T cell receptor (beta chain) came up a few times. RNA, once extracted, was reverse transcribed into cDNA for use as the sequencing template. The table came from immunoSEQ multiplex PCR; TCRdb's copy has only in-frame clones and leaves some out. The sample includes some 170,000 clones, around 58% seen only once; the top ten take 16%. This CDR3 is 17 amino acids long. The V end lost 3 bases, the J end lost 0 bases, and 14 bases lay between the germline ends. This sample is drawn from a study of CD8+ T cells in alopecia areata. Treatment specified: oral pan-JAK inhibitor, 5-10 mg twice daily.

The sample consisted of CD4+ T cells sorted from blood, taken at roughly week 55, from a patient treated with tofacitinib. This sequence was found in a human donor with alopecia areata. The rearrangement joins TRBV23-1 to TRBJ2-2; D is ambiguous. TRBV23-1 is designated an ORF whose function remains uncertain. CDR3 in DNA: TGCGCCAGCAGTCAGCCCAACCCCCTACCGAACACCGGGGAGCTGTTTTTT. Translation gives CASSQPNPLPNTGELFF.